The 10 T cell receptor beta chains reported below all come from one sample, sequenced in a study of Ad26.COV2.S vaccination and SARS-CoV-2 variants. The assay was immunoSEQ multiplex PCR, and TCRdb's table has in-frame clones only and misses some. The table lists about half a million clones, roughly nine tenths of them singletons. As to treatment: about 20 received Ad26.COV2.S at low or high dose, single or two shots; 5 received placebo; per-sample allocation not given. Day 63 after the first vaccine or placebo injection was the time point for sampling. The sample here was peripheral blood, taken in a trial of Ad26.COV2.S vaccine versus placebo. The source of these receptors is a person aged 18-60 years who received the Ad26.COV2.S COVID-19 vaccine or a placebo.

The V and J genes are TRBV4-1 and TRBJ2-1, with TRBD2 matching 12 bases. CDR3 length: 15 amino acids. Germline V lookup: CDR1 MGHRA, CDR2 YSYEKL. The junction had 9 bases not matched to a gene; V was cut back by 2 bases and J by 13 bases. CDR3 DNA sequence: TGCGCCAGCAGCCAACCTCGGACTAGCGGGGACAAACAGTTCTTC. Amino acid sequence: CASSQPRTSGDKQFF.

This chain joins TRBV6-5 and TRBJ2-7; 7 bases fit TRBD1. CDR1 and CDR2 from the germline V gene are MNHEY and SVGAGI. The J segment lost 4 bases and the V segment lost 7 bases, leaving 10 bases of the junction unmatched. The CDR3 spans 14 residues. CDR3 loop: CASTPTGALYEQYF. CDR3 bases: TGTGCCAGCACCCCAACAGGGGCGCTTTACGAGCAGTACTTC.

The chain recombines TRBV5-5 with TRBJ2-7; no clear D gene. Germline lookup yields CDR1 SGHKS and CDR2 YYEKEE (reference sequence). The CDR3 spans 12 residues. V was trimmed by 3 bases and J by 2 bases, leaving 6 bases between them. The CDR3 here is CASSSSTYEQYF. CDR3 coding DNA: TGTGCCAGCAGCTCGTCTACCTACGAGCAGTACTTC.

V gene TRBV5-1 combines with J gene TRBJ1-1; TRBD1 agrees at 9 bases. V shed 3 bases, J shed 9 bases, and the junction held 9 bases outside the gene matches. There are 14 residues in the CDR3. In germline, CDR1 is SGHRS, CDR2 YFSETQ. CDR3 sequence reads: CASSSSGTGRKAFF. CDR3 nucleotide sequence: TGCGCCAGCAGCTCCTCCGGGACAGGGAGGAAAGCTTTCTTT.

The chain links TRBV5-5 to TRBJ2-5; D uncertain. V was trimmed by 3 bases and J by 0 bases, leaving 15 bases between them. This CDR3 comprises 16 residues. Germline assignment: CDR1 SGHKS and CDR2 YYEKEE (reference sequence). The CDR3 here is CASSSPDQGYQETQYF. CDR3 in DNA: TGTGCCAGCAGCTCGCCGGATCAAGGGTACCAAGAGACCCAGTACTTC.

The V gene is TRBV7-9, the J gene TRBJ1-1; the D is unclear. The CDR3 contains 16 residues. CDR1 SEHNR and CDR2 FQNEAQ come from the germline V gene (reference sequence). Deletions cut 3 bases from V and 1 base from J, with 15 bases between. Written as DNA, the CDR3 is TGTGCCAGCAGCTTCGTCGCAGGCGGCTCGAACACTGAAGCTTTCTTT. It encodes CASSFVAGGSNTEAFF.

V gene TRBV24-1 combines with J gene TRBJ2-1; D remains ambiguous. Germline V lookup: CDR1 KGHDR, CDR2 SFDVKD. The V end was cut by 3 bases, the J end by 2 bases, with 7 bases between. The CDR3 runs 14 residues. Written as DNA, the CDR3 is TGTGCCACCAGTGATCGGTGGACCTACAATGAGCAGTTCTTC. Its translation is CATSDRWTYNEQFF.

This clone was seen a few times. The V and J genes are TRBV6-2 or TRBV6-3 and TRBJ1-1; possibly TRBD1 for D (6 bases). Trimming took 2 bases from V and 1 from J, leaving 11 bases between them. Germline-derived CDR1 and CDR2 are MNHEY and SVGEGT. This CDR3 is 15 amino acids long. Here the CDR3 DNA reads TGTGCCAGCAGTTACCAGGGGAGTTGGAACACTGAAGCTTTCTTT. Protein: CASSYQGSWNTEAFF.

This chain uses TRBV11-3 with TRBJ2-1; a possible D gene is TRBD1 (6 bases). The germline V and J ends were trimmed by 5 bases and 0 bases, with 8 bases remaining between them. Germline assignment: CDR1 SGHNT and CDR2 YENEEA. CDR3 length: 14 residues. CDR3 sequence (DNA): TGTGCCAGCAGCGAGGACAGCTCCTACAATGAGCAGTTCTTC. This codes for CASSEDSSYNEQFF.

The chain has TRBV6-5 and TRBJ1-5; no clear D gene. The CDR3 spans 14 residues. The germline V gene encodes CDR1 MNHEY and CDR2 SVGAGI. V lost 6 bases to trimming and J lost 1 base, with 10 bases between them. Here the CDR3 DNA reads TGTGCCAGCAGAGAGTGGGTGAGCAATCAGCCCCAGCATTTT. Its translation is CASREWVSNQPQHF.